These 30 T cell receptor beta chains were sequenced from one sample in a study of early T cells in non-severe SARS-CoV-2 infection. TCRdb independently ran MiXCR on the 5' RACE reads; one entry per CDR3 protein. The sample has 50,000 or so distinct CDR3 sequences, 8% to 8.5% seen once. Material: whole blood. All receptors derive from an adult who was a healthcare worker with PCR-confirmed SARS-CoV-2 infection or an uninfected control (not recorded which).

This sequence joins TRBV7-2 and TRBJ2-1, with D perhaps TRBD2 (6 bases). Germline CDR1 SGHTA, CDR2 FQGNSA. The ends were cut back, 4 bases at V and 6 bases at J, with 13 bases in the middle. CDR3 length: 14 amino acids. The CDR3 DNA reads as TGTGCCAGCAGCTCGGGACTGATTCCCAATGAGCAGTTCTTC. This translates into CASSSGLIPNEQFF.

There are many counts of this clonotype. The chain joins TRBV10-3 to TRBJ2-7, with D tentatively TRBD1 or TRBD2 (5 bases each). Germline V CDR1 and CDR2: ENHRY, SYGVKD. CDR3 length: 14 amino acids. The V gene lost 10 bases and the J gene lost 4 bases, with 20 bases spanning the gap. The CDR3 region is CATTFGASLYEQYF. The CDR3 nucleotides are TGTGCCACGACCTTCGGGGCCAGCTTGTACGAGCAGTACTTC.

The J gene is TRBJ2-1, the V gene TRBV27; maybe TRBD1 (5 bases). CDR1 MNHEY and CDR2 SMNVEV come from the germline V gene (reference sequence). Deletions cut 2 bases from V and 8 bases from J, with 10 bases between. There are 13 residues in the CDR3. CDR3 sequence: CASSLRGGDEQFF. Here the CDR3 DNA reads TGTGCCAGCAGTTTAAGGGGTGGGGATGAGCAGTTCTTC.

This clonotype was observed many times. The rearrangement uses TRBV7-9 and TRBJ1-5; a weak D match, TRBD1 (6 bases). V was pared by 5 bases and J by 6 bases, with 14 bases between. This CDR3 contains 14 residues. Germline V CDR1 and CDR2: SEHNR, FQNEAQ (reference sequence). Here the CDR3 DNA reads TGTGCCAGCAGCCATGCAGGGGACGGTCAGCCCCAGCATTTT. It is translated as CASSHAGDGQPQHF.

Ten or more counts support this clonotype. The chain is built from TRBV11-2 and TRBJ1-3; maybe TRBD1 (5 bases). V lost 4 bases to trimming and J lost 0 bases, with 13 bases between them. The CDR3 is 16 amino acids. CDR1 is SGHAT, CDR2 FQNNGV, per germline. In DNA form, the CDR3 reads TGTGCCAGCAGCTCCCGGGACCCGTTCTCTGGAAACACCATATATTTT. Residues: CASSSRDPFSGNTIYF.

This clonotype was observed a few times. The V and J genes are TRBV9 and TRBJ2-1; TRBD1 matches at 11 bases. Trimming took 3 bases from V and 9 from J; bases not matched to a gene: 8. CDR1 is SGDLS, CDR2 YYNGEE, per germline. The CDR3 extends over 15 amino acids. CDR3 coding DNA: TGTGCCAGCAGCGCCCGAGGACAGGGGGCGCGTGAGCAGTTCTTC. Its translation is CASSARGQGAREQFF.

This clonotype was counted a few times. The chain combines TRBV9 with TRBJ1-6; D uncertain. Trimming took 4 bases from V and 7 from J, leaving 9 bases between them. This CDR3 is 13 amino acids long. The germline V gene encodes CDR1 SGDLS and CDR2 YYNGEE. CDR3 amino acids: CASSPIGNSPLHF. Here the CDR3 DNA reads TGTGCCAGCAGCCCCATCGGAAATTCACCCCTCCACTTT.

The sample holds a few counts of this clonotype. The CDR3 loop reads CASSTSGRDNEQFF. In DNA form, the CDR3 reads TGTGCCAGCAGCACTAGCGGGAGGGACAATGAGCAGTTCTTC. The chain uses TRBV9 and TRBJ2-1; TRBD2 matches at 13 bases. The germline gives CDR1 SGDLS, CDR2 YYNGEE. V dropped 4 bases and J dropped 5; count of bases not matched to a gene: 0. This CDR3 region has 14 residues.

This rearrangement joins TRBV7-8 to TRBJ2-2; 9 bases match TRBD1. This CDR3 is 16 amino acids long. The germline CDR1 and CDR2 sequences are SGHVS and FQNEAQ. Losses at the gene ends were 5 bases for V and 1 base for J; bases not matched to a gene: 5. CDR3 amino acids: CASSQRGQGNTGELFF. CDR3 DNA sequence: TGTGCCAGCAGCCAGAGGGGACAGGGGAACACCGGGGAGCTGTTTTTT.

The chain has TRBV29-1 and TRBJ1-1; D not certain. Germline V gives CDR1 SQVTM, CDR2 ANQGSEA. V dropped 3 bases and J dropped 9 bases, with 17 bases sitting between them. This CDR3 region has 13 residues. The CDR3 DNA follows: TGCAGCGTTGATTCGGGGATGCGATGGCAAGCTTTCTTT. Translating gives CSVDSGMRWQAFF.

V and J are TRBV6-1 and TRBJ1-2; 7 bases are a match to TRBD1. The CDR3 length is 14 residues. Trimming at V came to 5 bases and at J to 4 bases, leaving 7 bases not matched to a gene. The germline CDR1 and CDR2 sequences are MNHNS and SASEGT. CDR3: CASSPETGRYGYTF. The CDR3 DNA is TGTGCCAGCAGTCCGGAGACAGGGCGCTATGGCTACACCTTC.

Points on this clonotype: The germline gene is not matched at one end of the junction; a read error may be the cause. The CDR3 DNA follows: TGTGCCAGCAGTTACTCGTACAGGGTGAAAACTGAAGCTTTCTTT. As protein: CASSYSYRVKTEAFF. This chain links TRBV6-5 with TRBJ1-1; weak D call: TRBD1 (6 bases). The CDR3 runs to 15 residues. In germline, CDR1 is MNHEY, CDR2 SVGAGI.

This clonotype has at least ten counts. The CDR3 loop is CSARPPRDSREQFF. CDR3 DNA: TGCAGTGCTAGACCACCCCGGGACTCCCGGGAGCAGTTCTTC. The rearrangement links TRBV20-1 to TRBJ2-1; weak D call: TRBD2 (6 bases). Trimming shortened V by 2 bases and J by 10 bases, and 18 bases separated the two germline ends. Germline loops: CDR1 DFQATT, CDR2 SNEGSKA (reference sequence). This CDR3 has 14 residues.

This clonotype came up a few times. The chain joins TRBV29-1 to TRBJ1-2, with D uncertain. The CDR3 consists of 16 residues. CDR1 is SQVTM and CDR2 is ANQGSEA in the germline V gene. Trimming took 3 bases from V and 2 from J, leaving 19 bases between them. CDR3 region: CSVEMGYPVGNYGYTF. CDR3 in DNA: TGCAGCGTTGAGATGGGGTATCCGGTCGGCAACTATGGCTACACCTTC. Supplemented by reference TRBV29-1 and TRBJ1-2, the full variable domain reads SAVISQKPSRDICQRGTSLTIQCQVDSQVTMMFWYRQQPGQSLTLIATANQGSEATYESGFVIDKFPISRPNLTFSTLTVSNMSPEDSSIYLCSVEMGYPVGNYGYTFGSGTRLTVV.

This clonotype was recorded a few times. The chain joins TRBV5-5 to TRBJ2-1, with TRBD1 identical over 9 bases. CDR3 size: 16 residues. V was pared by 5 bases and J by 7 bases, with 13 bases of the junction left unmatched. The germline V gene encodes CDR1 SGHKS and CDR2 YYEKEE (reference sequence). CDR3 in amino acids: CASRTEGTGLRNEQFF. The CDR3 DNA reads TGTGCCAGCAGGACGGAAGGGACAGGGCTCCGAAATGAGCAGTTCTTC.

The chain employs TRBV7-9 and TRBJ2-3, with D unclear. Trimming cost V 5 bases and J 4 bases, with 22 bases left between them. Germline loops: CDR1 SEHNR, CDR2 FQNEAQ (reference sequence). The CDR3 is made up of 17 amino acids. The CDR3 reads CASSTPILGADPDTQYF. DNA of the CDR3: TGTGCCAGCAGCACCCCGATTTTAGGCGCTGACCCAGATACGCAGTATTTT.

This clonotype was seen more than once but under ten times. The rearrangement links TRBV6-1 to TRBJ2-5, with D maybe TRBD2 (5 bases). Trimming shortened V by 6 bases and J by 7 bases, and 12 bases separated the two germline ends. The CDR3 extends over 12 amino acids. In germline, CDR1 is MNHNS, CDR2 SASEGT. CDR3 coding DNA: TGTGCCAGCAGGGGCCCCCGGGGGACCCAGTACTTC. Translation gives CASRGPRGTQYF.

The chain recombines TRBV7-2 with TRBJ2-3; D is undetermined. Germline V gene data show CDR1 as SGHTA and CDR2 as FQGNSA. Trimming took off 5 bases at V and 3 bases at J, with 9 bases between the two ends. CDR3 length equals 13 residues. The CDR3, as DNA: TGTGCCAGCAGCATATCCACTACAGATACGCAGTATTTT. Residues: CASSISTTDTQYF. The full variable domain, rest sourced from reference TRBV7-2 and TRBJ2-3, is GAGVSQSPSNKVTEKGKDVELRCDPISGHTALYWYRQSLGQGLEFLIYFQGNSAPDKSGLPSDRFSAERTGGSVSTLTIQRTQQEDSAVYLCASSISTTDTQYFGPGTRLTVL.

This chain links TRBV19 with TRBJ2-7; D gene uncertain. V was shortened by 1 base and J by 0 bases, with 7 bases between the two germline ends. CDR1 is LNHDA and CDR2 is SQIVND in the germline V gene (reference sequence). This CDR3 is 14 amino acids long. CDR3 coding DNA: TGTGCCAGTAGTATAGGTGGCAGCTCCTACGAGCAGTACTTC. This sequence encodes CASSIGGSSYEQYF.

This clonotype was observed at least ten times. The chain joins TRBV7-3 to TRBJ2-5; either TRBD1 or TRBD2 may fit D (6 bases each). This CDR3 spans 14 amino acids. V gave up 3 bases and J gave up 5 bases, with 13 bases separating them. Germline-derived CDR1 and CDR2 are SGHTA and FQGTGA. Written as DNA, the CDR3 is TGTGCCAGCAGCTTTAACTCCGGGGGCGAGACCCAGTACTTC. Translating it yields CASSFNSGGETQYF. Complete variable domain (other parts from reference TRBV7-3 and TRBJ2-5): GAGVSQTPSNKVTEKGKYVELRCDPISGHTALYWYRQSLGQGPEFLIYFQGTGAADDSGLPNDRFFAVRPEGSVSTLKIQRTERGDSAVYLCASSFNSGGETQYFGPGTRLLVL.

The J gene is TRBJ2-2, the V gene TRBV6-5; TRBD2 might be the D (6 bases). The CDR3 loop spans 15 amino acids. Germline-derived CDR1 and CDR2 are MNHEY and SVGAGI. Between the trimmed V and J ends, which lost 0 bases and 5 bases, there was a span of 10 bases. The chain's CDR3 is CASSYSFRGTGELFF. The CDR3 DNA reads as TGTGCCAGCAGTTACTCTTTTCGGGGGACCGGGGAGCTGTTTTTT.

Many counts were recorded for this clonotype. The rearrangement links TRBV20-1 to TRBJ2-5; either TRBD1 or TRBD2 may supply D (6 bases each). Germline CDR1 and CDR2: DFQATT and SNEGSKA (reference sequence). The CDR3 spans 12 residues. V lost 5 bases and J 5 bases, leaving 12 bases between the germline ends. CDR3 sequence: CSAVTGRETQYF. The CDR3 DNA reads TGCAGTGCTGTTACAGGGAGGGAGACCCAGTACTTC.

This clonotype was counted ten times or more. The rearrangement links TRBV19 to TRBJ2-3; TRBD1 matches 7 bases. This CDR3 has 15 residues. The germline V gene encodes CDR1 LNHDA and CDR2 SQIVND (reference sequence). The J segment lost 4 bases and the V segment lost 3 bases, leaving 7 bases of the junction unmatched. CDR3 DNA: TGTGCCAGTAGTATGGGACAGTTGCCATCAGATACGCAGTATTTT. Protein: CASSMGQLPSDTQYF.

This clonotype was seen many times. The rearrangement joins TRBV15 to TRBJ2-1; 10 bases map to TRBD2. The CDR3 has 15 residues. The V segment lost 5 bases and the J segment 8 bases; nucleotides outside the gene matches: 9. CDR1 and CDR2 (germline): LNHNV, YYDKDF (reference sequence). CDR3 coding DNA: TGTGCCACCAGCTCCCAGCGGGGGGGCTTCTATGAGCAGTTCTTC. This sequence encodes CATSSQRGGFYEQFF.

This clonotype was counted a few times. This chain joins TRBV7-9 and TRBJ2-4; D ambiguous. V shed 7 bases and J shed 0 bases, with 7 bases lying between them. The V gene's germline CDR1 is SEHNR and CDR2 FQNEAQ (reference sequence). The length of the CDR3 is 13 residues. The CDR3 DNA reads TGTGCCAGCACTGGGGTAGCCAAAAACATTCAGTACTTC. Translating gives CASTGVAKNIQYF.

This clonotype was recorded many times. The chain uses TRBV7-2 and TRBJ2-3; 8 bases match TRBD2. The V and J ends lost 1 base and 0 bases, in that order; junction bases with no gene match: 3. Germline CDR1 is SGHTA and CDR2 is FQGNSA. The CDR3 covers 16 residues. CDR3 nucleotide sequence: TGTGCCAGCAGCTTAGTAGCGGGACCTAGCACAGATACGCAGTATTTT. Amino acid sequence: CASSLVAGPSTDTQYF.

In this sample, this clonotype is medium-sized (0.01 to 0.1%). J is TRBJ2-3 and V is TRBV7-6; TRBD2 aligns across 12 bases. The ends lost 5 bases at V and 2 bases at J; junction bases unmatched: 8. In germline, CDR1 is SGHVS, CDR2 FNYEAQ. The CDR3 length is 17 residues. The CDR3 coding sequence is TGTGCCAGCAGCAAATCCGGACTAGCGGGATTCACAGATACGCAGTATTTT. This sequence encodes CASSKSGLAGFTDTQYF.

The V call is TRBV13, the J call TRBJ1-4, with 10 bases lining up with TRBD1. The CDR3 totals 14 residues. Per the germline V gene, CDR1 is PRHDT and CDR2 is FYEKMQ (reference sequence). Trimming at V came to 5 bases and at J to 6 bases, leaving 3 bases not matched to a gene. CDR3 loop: CASSTGTGDEKLFF. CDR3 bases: TGTGCCAGCAGCACCGGGACAGGGGATGAAAAACTGTTTTTT.

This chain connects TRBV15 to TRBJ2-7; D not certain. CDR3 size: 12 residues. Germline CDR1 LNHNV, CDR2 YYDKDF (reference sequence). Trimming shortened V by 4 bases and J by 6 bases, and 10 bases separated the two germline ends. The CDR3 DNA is TGTGCCACCAGCAACAGTCGCGGCGAGCAGTACTTC. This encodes CATSNSRGEQYF.

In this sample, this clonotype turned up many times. As DNA, the CDR3 is TGTGCCAGCAGCTTAGACAGGGCCCCCGGGGAGCTGTTTTTT. This sequence encodes CASSLDRAPGELFF. The chain recombines TRBV7-2 with TRBJ2-2; D is perhaps TRBD1 (6 bases). Germline values: CDR1 SGHTA, CDR2 FQGNSA. The CDR3 has 14 amino acids. Trimming shortened V by 1 base and J by 6 bases, and 9 bases separated the two germline ends.